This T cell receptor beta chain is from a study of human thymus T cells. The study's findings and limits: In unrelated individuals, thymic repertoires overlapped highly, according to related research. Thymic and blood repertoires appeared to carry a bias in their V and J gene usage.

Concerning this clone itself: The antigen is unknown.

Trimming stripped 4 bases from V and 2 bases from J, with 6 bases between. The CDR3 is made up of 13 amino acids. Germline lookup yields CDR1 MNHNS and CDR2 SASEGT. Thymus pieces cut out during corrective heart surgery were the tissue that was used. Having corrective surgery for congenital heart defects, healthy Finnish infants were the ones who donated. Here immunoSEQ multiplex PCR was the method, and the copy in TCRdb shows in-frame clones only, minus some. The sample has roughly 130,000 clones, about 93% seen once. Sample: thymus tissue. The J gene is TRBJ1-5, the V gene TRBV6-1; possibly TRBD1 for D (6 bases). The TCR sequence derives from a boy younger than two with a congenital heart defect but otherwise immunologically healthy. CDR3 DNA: TGTGCCAGCAGTGGGACAGGCAATCAGCCCCAGCATTTT. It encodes CASSGTGNQPQHF.